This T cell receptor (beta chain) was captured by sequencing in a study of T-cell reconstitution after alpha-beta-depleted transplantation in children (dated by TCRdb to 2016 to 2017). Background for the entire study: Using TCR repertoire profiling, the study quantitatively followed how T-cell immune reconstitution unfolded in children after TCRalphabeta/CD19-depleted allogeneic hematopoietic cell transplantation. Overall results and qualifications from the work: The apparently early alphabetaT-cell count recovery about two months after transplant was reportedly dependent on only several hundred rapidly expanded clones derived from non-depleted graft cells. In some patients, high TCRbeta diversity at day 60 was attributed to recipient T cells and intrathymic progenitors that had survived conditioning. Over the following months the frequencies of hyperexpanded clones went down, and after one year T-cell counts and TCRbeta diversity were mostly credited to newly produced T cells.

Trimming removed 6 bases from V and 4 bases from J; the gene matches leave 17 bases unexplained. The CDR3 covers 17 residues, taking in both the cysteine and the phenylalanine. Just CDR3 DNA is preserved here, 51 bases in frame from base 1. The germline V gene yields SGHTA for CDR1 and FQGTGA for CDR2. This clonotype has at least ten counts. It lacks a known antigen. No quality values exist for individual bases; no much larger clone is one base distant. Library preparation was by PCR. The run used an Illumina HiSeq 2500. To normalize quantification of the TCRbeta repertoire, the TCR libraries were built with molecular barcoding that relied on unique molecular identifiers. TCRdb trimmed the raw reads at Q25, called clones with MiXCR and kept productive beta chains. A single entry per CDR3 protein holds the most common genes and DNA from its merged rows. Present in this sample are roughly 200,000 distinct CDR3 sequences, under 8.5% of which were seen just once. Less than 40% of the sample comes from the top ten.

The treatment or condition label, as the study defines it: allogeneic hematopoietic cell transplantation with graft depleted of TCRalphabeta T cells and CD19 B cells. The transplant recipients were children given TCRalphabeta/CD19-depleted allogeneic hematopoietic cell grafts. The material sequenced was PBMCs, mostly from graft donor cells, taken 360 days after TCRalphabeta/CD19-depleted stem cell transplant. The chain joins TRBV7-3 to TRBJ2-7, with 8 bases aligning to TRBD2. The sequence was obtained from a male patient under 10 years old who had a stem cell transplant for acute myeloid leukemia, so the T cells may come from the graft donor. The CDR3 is CASSPHRRERETYEQYF. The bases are TGTGCCAGCAGTCCCCACCGTAGGGAGCGGGAGACTTACGAGCAGTACTTC.